These 30 T cell receptor beta chains were sequenced from one sample in a study of control samples from healthy donors and cancer patients. Clones were read by immunoSEQ multiplex PCR, and TCRdb kept only the in-frame ones, dropping some. The repertoire holds roughly 50,000 clones, with nearly 96% as singletons. Sequenced material: blood. These receptors were obtained from a woman between 25 and 40 years old in good health.

This rearrangement joins TRBV19 to TRBJ2-7, with TRBD2 as a possible D gene (6 bases). Looked up from germline, CDR1 is LNHDA and CDR2 is SQIVND (reference sequence). V lost 1 base to trimming and J lost 6 bases, with 16 bases between them. This CDR3 region has 15 residues. The CDR3 bases are TGTGCCAGTAGTATAGGGGCCGGGGGATGGAGCGAGCAGTACTTC. Protein: CASSIGAGGWSEQYF.

V gene TRBV5-6 combines with J gene TRBJ1-1; unclear D gene. Trimming shortened V by 1 base and J by 1 base, and 5 bases separated the two germline ends. From germline, CDR1 is SGHDT and CDR2 YYEEEE. The CDR3 totals 13 residues. The CDR3 loop is CASSLRGNTEAFF. DNA for the CDR3: TGTGCCAGCAGCTTGAGAGGGAACACTGAAGCTTTCTTT.

The rearrangement joins TRBV11-2 to TRBJ1-1; D gene uncertain. The CDR3 runs 14 residues. Germline lookup yields CDR1 SGHAT and CDR2 FQNNGV. Trimming stripped 3 bases from V and 1 base from J, with 9 bases between. CDR3 amino acids: CASSFLNPNTEAFF. The CDR3 DNA reads as TGTGCCAGCAGCTTTCTTAACCCGAACACTGAAGCTTTCTTT.

The V gene is TRBV2, the J gene TRBJ1-6; possibly TRBD1 for D (6 bases). This CDR3 spans 18 amino acids. The germline V gene has CDR1 SNHLY and CDR2 FYNNEI. Trimming removed 2 bases at V and 7 bases at J, with 21 bases between. The CDR3 sequence: CASSESLGPGHGNSPLHF. The DNA of the CDR3 is TGTGCCAGCAGTGAATCCCTAGGCCCGGGACATGGGAATTCACCCCTCCACTTT.

The chain has TRBV28 and TRBJ2-5; 11 bases fit TRBD1. The junction had 7 bases not matched to a gene; V was cut back by 5 bases and J by 5 bases. The CDR3 runs to 15 residues. Germline V gives CDR1 MDHEN, CDR2 SYDVKM. The CDR3 here is CASSPTDRGPETQYF. CDR3 bases: TGTGCCAGCAGTCCAACGGACAGGGGGCCGGAGACCCAGTACTTC. The full variable domain, in which reference TRBV28 and TRBJ2-5 provide the parts outside the CDR3, is DVKVTQSSRYLVKRTGEKVFLECVQDMDHENMFWYRQDPGLGLRLIYFSYDVKMKEKGDIPEGYSVSREKKERFSLILESASTNQTSMYLCASSPTDRGPETQYFGPGTRLLVL.

This rearrangement joins TRBV24-1 to TRBJ2-7, with D possibly being TRBD1 (6 bases). The CDR3 runs 14 residues. Germline-derived CDR1 and CDR2 are KGHDR and SFDVKD. V lost 6 bases to trimming and J lost 3 bases, with 14 bases between them. For the CDR3, the DNA is TGTGCCACCAGTTCCCGGGACACAAACTACGAGCAGTACTTC. Protein sequence: CATSSRDTNYEQYF.

This chain connects TRBV5-5 to TRBJ1-3; D might be TRBD1 (5 bases). Deletions cut 3 bases from V and 0 bases from J, with 10 bases between. The CDR3 runs 15 residues. Germline assignment: CDR1 SGHKS and CDR2 YYEKEE (reference sequence). The CDR3 DNA sequence: TGTGCCAGCAGCTCCTCCAGGGACTCTGGAAACACCATATATTTT. Translating it yields CASSSSRDSGNTIYF.

The chain employs TRBV7-6 and TRBJ2-1; D remains unclear. This CDR3 region has 12 residues. In germline, CDR1 is SGHVS, CDR2 FNYEAQ. V lost 4 bases, J lost 7 bases, and 8 bases lay in between. CDR3 residues: CASSSDLNEQFF. The CDR3 DNA reads as TGTGCCAGCAGCTCTGATTTGAATGAGCAGTTCTTC.

The chain joins TRBV28 to TRBJ1-1; no definite D call. There are 12 residues in the CDR3. V was trimmed by 4 bases and J by 0 bases, leaving 3 bases between them. Germline V lookup: CDR1 MDHEN, CDR2 SYDVKM. The CDR3 loop is CASSSVNTEAFF. In DNA, the CDR3 is TGTGCCAGCAGTTCGGTGAACACTGAAGCTTTCTTT.

The chain is built from TRBV12-3 or TRBV12-4 and TRBJ2-3, with D perhaps matching TRBD1 or TRBD2 (5 bases each). The CDR3 is 13 residues long. Trimming shortened V by 7 bases and J by 2 bases, and 10 bases separated the two germline ends. For the CDR3, the DNA is TGTGCCAGCACCGGGGACCCCACAGATACGCAGTATTTT. This gives the protein CASTGDPTDTQYF.

This sequence joins TRBV27 and TRBJ2-1; D is unclear. Trimming took 0 bases from V and 6 from J, leaving 6 bases between them. Germline V gene lookup returns CDR1 MNHEY and CDR2 SMNVEV (reference sequence). CDR3 length equals 13 residues. CDR3 sequence reads: CASSLSWGNEQFF. The CDR3 DNA reads as TGTGCCAGCAGTTTATCGTGGGGCAATGAGCAGTTCTTC.

This chain uses TRBV28 with TRBJ2-6; D remains unclear. With 6 bases removed from V and 0 bases from J, the gap between germline ends came to 9 bases. Looked up from germline, CDR1 is MDHEN and CDR2 is SYDVKM. The CDR3 has 15 residues. The CDR3: CASSSSGSGANVLTF. DNA for the CDR3: TGTGCCAGCAGCTCATCCGGCTCTGGGGCCAACGTCCTGACTTTC.

To note about this clone: Distinct nucleotide sequences in the sample also encode this CDR3. This chain joins TRBV2 and TRBJ1-1, with 8 bases matching TRBD1. J lost 0 bases, V lost 5 bases, and 2 bases had no gene match. This CDR3 has 14 amino acids. Germline lookup yields CDR1 SNHLY and CDR2 FYNNEI. CDR3 residues: CASSRQGMNTEAFF. CDR3 DNA sequence: TGTGCCAGCAGTAGACAGGGGATGAACACTGAAGCTTTCTTT.

The chain couples TRBV13 to TRBJ1-4; D is perhaps TRBD1 (5 bases). The CDR3 covers 15 residues. Per germline, CDR1 PRHDT and CDR2 FYEKMQ (reference sequence). Trimming left V 6 bases short and J 6 bases short, with 17 bases between. Here the CDR3 reads CASSRGAEGHEKLFF. The CDR3 DNA is TGTGCCAGCAGTCGTGGGGCTGAGGGCCATGAAAAACTGTTTTTT.

The rearrangement uses TRBV7-3 and TRBJ2-5, with 14 bases lining up with TRBD2. CDR1 and CDR2 (germline): SGHTA, FQGTGA. The CDR3 has 16 amino acids. V gave up 5 bases and J gave up 5 bases; unmatched junction bases: 7. CDR3 amino acids: CASSPGTSGSEETQYF. In DNA form, the CDR3 reads TGTGCCAGCAGCCCTGGGACTAGCGGGAGTGAGGAGACCCAGTACTTC.

This clone has only one observation. The chain joins TRBV18 to TRBJ2-3, with D perhaps given as TRBD1 or TRBD2 (6 bases each). V shed 3 bases and J shed 6 bases, with 10 bases lying between them. The CDR3 consists of 13 residues. From germline, CDR1 is KGHSH and CDR2 LQKENI. The CDR3 loop reads CASSPTGGDTQYF. In nucleotides, the CDR3 is TGTGCCAGCTCACCGACAGGAGGGGATACGCAGTATTTT.

The V and J genes are TRBV14 and TRBJ2-1; 10 bases line up with TRBD2. Trimming cost V 4 bases and J 8 bases; bases outside gene matches: 14. Germline CDR1 SGHDN, CDR2 FVKESK. CDR3 length equals 17 residues. Written as DNA, the CDR3 is TGTGCCAGCAGCCCCAGACTAGCGGGTGGACTGTGGGATGAGCAGTTCTTC. Its translation is CASSPRLAGGLWDEQFF.

The rearrangement uses TRBV6-6 and TRBJ1-4; D possibly corresponds to TRBD1 (6 bases). Germline lookup yields CDR1 MNHNY and CDR2 SVGAGI (reference sequence). V lost 0 bases and J 6 bases, leaving 11 bases between the germline ends. The length of the CDR3 is 15 residues. CDR3 sequence (DNA): TGTGCCAGCAGTTACTCGACGGCAGGGGATGAAAAACTGTTTTTT. This codes for CASSYSTAGDEKLFF.

The rearrangement joins TRBV19 to TRBJ2-5; 8 bases map to TRBD2. Germline assignment: CDR1 LNHDA and CDR2 SQIVND (reference sequence). The J segment lost 5 bases and the V segment lost 4 bases, leaving 0 bases of the junction unmatched. The CDR3 consists of 12 residues. For the CDR3, the DNA is TGTGCCAGTAGTAGCGGGGGGGAGACCCAGTACTTC. Translation: CASSSGGETQYF.

The chain combines TRBV29-1 with TRBJ1-2, with a possible D match to TRBD1 (5 bases). Per the germline V gene, CDR1 is SQVTM and CDR2 is ANQGSEA. Trimming shortened V by 2 bases and J by 7 bases, and 17 bases separated the two germline ends. The CDR3 is 14 amino acids. The CDR3 reads CSVERGEGWAGYTF. The CDR3 DNA reads as TGCAGCGTTGAAAGAGGGGAGGGGTGGGCTGGCTACACCTTC.

This clone was seen a single time. The sample has other DNA sequences that encode this CDR3 too. The V call is TRBV27, the J call TRBJ1-1; the D is unclear. Germline CDR1 and CDR2: MNHEY and SMNVEV (reference sequence). Trimming took 0 bases from V and 0 from J, leaving 2 bases between them. The CDR3 spans 13 residues. This CDR3 reads CASSLSLNTEAFF. The DNA of the CDR3 is TGTGCCAGCAGTTTATCGCTGAACACTGAAGCTTTCTTT.

CDR3 nucleotide sequence: TGCGCCAGCAGCTTGGCCGTAGGGGCGACCACTGAAGCTTTCTTT. It translates to CASSLAVGATTEAFF. This chain uses TRBV5-1 with TRBJ1-1, with a possible D match to TRBD1 (5 bases). This CDR3 is built from 15 residues. With 0 bases removed from V and 4 bases from J, the gap between germline ends came to 13 bases. Per the germline V gene, CDR1 is SGHRS and CDR2 is YFSETQ.

This chain connects TRBV19 to TRBJ1-1; maybe TRBD1 (6 bases). The CDR3 consists of 14 residues. V lost 7 bases and J lost 4, with 16 bases in between. CDR1 and CDR2 (germline): LNHDA, SQIVND (reference sequence). CDR3 sequence: CASTTTGIGTEAFF. In DNA form, the CDR3 reads TGTGCCAGTACTACGACAGGTATTGGCACTGAAGCTTTCTTT.

J is TRBJ2-5 and V is TRBV6-4, with 7 positions matching TRBD1. Trimming cost V 6 bases and J 2 bases; bases outside gene matches: 21. Looked up from germline, CDR1 is MRHNA and CDR2 is SNTAGT. The CDR3 consists of 19 residues. DNA of the CDR3: TGTGCCAGCAGCTATGACAGGGAATCCTCCGCCTCGAAACAAGAGACCCAGTACTTC. Translation: CASSYDRESSASKQETQYF.

CDR3 amino acids: CASSTGTEQFF. CDR3 in DNA: TGTGCCAGCAGTACCGGGACAGAGCAGTTCTTC. V is TRBV6-6 and J is TRBJ2-1, with D tentatively TRBD1 (6 bases). The V gene's germline CDR1 is MNHNY and CDR2 SVGAGI (reference sequence). The CDR3 length is 11 residues. V shed 5 bases and J shed 10 bases, with 9 bases lying between them.

This chain joins TRBV4-1 and TRBJ1-3, with D unclear. V lost 0 bases and J lost 0, with 9 bases in between. CDR1 and CDR2 (germline): MGHRA, YSYEKL. This CDR3 spans 16 amino acids. CDR3 bases: TGCGCCAGCAGCCAAGATCCCAGTTACTCTGGAAACACCATATATTTT. This sequence encodes CASSQDPSYSGNTIYF.

The rearrangement links TRBV30 to TRBJ1-2; TRBD1 matches at 11 bases. V dropped 3 bases and J dropped 10; count of bases not matched to a gene: 13. The CDR3 runs to 15 residues. CDR1 is GTSNPN and CDR2 is SVGIG in the germline V gene (reference sequence). DNA of the CDR3: TGTGCCTGGAGCGGGCCAACCGGGACAGGGGGTGTCTACACCTTC. Amino acids: CAWSGPTGTGGVYTF. The whole variable domain, filled in from reference TRBV30 and TRBJ1-2, reads SQTIHQWPATLVQPVGSPLSLECTVEGTSNPNLYWYRQAAGRGLQLLFYSVGIGQISSEVPQNLSASRPQDRQFILSSKKLLLSDSGFYLCAWSGPTGTGGVYTFGSGTRLTVV.

The rearrangement uses TRBV15 and TRBJ2-1; D is unresolved. Trimming shortened V by 0 bases and J by 0 bases, and 12 bases separated the two germline ends. From germline, CDR1 is LNHNV and CDR2 YYDKDF (reference sequence). This CDR3 comprises 17 residues. CDR3 in amino acids: CATSRERTPSSYNEQFF. The CDR3, as DNA: TGTGCCACCAGCAGAGAAAGGACGCCGAGCTCCTACAATGAGCAGTTCTTC.

The chain couples TRBV7-2 to TRBJ2-3; 8 bases map to TRBD2. V lost 4 bases to trimming and J lost 3 bases; unmatched junction nucleotides: 6. There are 15 residues in the CDR3. Germline-derived CDR1 and CDR2 are SGHTA and FQGNSA. The CDR3 DNA sequence: TGTGCCAGCAGCTCCTCGGGGGGGCTAACAGATACGCAGTATTTT. This codes for CASSSSGGLTDTQYF.

Only one count was recorded for this clone. The chain recombines TRBV2 with TRBJ1-4; possibly TRBD1 for D (6 bases). V lost 3 bases and J 4 bases, leaving 12 bases between the germline ends. The CDR3 is made up of 15 amino acids. Germline lookup yields CDR1 SNHLY and CDR2 FYNNEI. The CDR3 DNA reads as TGTGCCAGCAGTGACTTGGACAGCCTTAATGAAAAACTGTTTTTT. Translated: CASSDLDSLNEKLFF.